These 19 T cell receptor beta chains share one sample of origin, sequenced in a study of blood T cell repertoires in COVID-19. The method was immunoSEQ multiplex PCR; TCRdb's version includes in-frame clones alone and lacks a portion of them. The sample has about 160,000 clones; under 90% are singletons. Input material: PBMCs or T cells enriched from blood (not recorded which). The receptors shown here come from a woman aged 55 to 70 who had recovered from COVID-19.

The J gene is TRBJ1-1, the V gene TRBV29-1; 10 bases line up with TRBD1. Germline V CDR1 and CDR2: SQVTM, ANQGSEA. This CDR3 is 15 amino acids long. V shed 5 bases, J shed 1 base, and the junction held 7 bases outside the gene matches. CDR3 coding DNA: TGCAGCGTTAAGAGACAGGGGGCCCCGAACACTGAAGCTTTCTTT. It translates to CSVKRQGAPNTEAFF.

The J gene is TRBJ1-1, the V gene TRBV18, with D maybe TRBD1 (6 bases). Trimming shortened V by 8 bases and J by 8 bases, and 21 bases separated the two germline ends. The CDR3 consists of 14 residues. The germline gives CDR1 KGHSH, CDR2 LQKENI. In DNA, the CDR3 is TGTGCCAGCCGCGATATTACAGGGAAGGAAGAAGCTTTCTTT. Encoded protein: CASRDITGKEEAFF.

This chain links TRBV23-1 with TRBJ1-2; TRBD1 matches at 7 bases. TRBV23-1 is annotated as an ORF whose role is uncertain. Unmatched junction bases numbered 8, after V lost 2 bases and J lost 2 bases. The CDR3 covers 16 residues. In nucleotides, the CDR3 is TGCGCCAGCAGTCAAAATACCGGGACAGTAAACTATGGCTACACCTTC. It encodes CASSQNTGTVNYGYTF.

The CDR3 DNA is TGCGCCAGCAGCCATAAGCACCAAAAGGGAGACGCTGAAGCTTTCTTT. This codes for CASSHKHQKGDAEAFF. The V call is TRBV4-1, the J call TRBJ1-1; no clear D. The germline gives CDR1 MGHRA, CDR2 YSYEKL. The CDR3 runs to 16 residues. V lost 3 bases, J lost 6 bases, and 20 bases lay in between.

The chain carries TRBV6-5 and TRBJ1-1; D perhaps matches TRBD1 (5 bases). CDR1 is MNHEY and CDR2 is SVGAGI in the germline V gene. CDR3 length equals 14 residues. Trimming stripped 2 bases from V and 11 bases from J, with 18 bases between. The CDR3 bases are TGTGCCAGCAGTTACCCGGCTGCGGGGGGAAATGCTTTCTTT. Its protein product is CASSYPAAGGNAFF.

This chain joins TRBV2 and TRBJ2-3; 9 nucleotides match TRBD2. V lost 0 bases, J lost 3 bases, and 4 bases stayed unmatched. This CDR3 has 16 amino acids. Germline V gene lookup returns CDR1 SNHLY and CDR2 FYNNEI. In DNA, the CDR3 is TGTGCCAGCAGTGAAGCGCGGGGGGGTAGGACAGATACGCAGTATTTT. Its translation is CASSEARGGRTDTQYF.

CDR3 amino acids: CASSRTVTKNTEAFF. The CDR3 DNA reads TGTGCCAGCAGCCGGACAGTTACTAAGAACACTGAAGCTTTCTTT. This rearrangement joins TRBV3-1 (or the pseudogene TRBV3-2) to TRBJ1-1; tentative D call: TRBD1 (6 bases). This CDR3 is 15 amino acids long. V was pared by 4 bases and J by 1 base, with 13 bases between. Germline-derived CDR1 and CDR2 are LGHDT and YNNKEL (reference sequence).

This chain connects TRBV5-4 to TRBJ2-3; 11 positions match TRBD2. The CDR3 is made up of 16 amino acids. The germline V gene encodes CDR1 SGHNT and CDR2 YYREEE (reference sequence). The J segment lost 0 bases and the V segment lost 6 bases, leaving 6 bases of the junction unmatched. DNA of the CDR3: TGTGCCAGCACCGAGGGACTAGCGGCAAGCACAGATACGCAGTATTTT. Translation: CASTEGLAASTDTQYF.

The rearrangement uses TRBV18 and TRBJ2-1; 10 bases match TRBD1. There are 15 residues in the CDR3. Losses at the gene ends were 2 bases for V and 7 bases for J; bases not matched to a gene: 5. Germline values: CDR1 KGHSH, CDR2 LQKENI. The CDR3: CASSPSGQGRNEQFF. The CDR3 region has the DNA TGTGCCAGCTCACCATCGGGACAGGGGAGGAATGAGCAGTTCTTC.

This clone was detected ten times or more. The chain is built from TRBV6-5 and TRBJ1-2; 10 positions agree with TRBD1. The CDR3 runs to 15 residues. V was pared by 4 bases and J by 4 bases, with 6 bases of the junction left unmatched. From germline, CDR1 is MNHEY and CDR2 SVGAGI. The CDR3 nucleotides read TGTGCCAGCAGTTTTAAGGGACAGGGGACCTATGGCTACACCTTC. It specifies CASSFKGQGTYGYTF.

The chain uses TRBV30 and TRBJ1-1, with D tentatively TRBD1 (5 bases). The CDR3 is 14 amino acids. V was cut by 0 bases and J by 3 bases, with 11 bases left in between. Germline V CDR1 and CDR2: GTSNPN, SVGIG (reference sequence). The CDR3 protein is CAWSVLRADTEAFF. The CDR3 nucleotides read TGTGCCTGGAGTGTACTCAGGGCTGACACTGAAGCTTTCTTT.

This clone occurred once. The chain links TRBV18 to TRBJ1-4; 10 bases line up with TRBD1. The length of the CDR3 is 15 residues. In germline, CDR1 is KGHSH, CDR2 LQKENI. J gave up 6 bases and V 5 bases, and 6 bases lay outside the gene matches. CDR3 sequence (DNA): TGTGCCAGCTCATACCCCGGGACAGGGGATGAAAAACTGTTTTTT. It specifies CASSYPGTGDEKLFF.

The CDR3 nucleotides read TGTGCCAGCAGCCAAGGCGGGCCCTCTAGAGGCTACACCTTC. Its translation is CASSQGGPSRGYTF. V and J are TRBV3-1 (or the pseudogene TRBV3-2) and TRBJ1-2, with D unresolved. Trimming took 1 base from V and 8 from J, leaving 14 bases between them. CDR3 length: 14 residues. In germline, CDR1 is LGHDT, CDR2 YNNKEL (reference sequence).

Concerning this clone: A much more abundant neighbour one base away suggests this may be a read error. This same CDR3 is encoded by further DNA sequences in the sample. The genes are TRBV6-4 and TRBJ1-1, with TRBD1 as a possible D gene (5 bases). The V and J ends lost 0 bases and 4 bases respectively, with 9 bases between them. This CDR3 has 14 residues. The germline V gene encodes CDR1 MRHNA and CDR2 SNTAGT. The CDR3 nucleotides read TGTGCCAGCAGTGACTCGAGCAGGGCCACTGAAGCTTTCTTT. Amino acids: CASSDSSRATEAFF.

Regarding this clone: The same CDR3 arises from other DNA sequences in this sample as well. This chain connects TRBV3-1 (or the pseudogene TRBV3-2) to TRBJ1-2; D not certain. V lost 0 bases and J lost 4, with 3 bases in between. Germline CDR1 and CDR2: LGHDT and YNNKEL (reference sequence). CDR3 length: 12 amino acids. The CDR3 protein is CASSQDLYGYTF. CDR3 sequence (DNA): TGTGCCAGCAGCCAAGATCTCTATGGCTACACCTTC.

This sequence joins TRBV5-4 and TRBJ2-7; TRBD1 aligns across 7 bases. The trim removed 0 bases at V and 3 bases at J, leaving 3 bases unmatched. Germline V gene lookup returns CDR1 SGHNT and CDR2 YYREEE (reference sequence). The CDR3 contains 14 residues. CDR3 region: CASSLGAGGYEQYF. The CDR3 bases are TGTGCCAGCAGCTTGGGGGCAGGGGGCTACGAGCAGTACTTC.

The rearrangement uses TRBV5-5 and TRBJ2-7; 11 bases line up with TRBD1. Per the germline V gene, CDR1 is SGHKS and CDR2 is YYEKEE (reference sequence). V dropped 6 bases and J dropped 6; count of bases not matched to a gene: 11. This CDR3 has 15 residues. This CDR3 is CASTWVLGQGGEQYF. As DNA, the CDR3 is TGTGCCAGCACCTGGGTTTTGGGACAGGGGGGCGAGCAGTACTTC.

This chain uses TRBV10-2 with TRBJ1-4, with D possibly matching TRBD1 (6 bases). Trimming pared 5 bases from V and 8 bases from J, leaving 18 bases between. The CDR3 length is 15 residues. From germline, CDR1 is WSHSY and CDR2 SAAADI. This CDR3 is CASSLTGTRDEKLFF. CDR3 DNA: TGCGCCAGCAGTTTGACCGGGACACGGGACGAAAAACTGTTTTTT.

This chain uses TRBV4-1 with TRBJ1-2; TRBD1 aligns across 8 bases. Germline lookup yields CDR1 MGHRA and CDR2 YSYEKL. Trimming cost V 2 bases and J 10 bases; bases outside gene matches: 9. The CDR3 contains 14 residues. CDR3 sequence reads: CASSQPGGSPYYTF. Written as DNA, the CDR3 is TGCGCCAGCAGCCAACCAGGGGGCAGTCCCTACTACACCTTC.